This T cell receptor beta chain was identified in a study of OX40 agonist ivuxolimab in advanced cancers. As for the study in general: Patients enrolled in dose escalation were diagnosed with hepatocellular carcinoma, melanoma, renal cell or head and neck cancer. General study results and limits: Dosing at 0.1 to 3.0 mg/kg was accompanied by clonal expansion of CD4+ and CD8+ blood T cells by week 6. Low normalized T-cell clonal expansion also characterized some of the nonresponders.

TCRdb's copy holds only in-frame clones and misses some; the assay was immunoSEQ multiplex PCR. The table lists about 53,000 clones, around 82% of them singletons. Trimming cost V 1 base and J 0 bases, with 9 bases left between them. Germline V gives CDR1 SGHTA, CDR2 FQGNSA. This CDR3 has 16 amino acids. Patients with autoimmune history or systemic immunosuppression were excluded. With regard to this clone: The antigen is undetermined.

The clonotype originates from an adult with an advanced solid tumor such as melanoma, head and neck, liver or kidney cancer. The rearrangement uses TRBV7-2 and TRBJ2-2; D possibly corresponds to TRBD1 (5 bases). This material consisted of CD4+ or CD8+ T cells sorted from blood, taken in a trial of the OX40 agonist ivuxolimab. The CDR3 DNA reads as TGTGCCAGCAGCTTAGTTGGGGCGGCGAACACCGGGGAGCTGTTTTTT. Translated: CASSLVGAANTGELFF.